The rows below give T cell receptor beta chains drawn from one sample of a study of T cell changes during pregnancy in multiple sclerosis. Sequencing used immunoSEQ multiplex PCR; TCRdb keeps in-frame clones, though not all of them. The sample records tens of thousands of clones, approximately 92% being singletons. This specimen was CD4+ T cells from peripheral blood mononuclear cells, taken before pregnancy. These receptors were taken from a female donor with multiple sclerosis, enrolled in a pregnancy study. Each CDR3 is given with its conserved first and last residue. The order of the fields is V gene, clone size, J gene, CDR3 protein. The size field is filled for only some rows; it gives once, few, many or a size class.

v_gene: TRBV11-3; abundance: -; j_gene: TRBJ2-1; CDR3aa: CASSLGDRFKYGSDEQFF
v_gene: TRBV27; abundance: -; j_gene: TRBJ2-4; CDR3aa: CASSLRLAGGPGKNIQYF
v_gene: TRBV6-5; abundance: -; j_gene: TRBJ2-2; CDR3aa: CASSSTTVYTGELFF
v_gene: TRBV27; abundance: -; j_gene: TRBJ2-2; CDR3aa: CASSRIEGSGTGELFF
v_gene: TRBV5-1; abundance: -; j_gene: TRBJ1-4; CDR3aa: CASSSTKGIPGEKLFF
v_gene: TRBV19; abundance: -; j_gene: TRBJ2-6; CDR3aa: CASSPRQARANVLTF
v_gene: TRBV5-1; abundance: -; j_gene: TRBJ2-3; CDR3aa: CASSWRGTDTQYF
v_gene: TRBV6-5; abundance: -; j_gene: TRBJ1-1; CDR3aa: CASSYRSGLTEAFF
v_gene: TRBV25-1; abundance: -; j_gene: TRBJ2-2; CDR3aa: CASSDPGFGELFF
v_gene: TRBV19; abundance: -; j_gene: TRBJ1-1; CDR3aa: CAIKQGGNAEAFF
v_gene: TRBV19; abundance: -; j_gene: TRBJ1-2; CDR3aa: CASSIVQFSLYGYTF
v_gene: TRBV6-5; abundance: -; j_gene: TRBJ2-1; CDR3aa: CASSYYSRAGVGEQFF
v_gene: TRBV7-9; abundance: once; j_gene: TRBJ2-3; CDR3aa: CASSLGLAGEGTQYF
v_gene: TRBV11-2; abundance: -; j_gene: TRBJ2-7; CDR3aa: CASSQRTGGSAYEQYF
v_gene: TRBV4-3; abundance: -; j_gene: TRBJ1-4; CDR3aa: CASSRRPGQGFEKLFF
v_gene: TRBV6-5; abundance: -; j_gene: TRBJ1-2; CDR3aa: CASSRQAMETYGYTF
v_gene: TRBV7-2; abundance: -; j_gene: TRBJ2-7; CDR3aa: CASSRPGRTGRNEQYF
v_gene: TRBV18; abundance: -; j_gene: TRBJ1-1; CDR3aa: CASSAAEGNTEAFF
v_gene: TRBV7-3; abundance: -; j_gene: TRBJ2-1; CDR3aa: CASSSNAGTSGVRHEQFF
v_gene: TRBV2; abundance: few; j_gene: TRBJ1-1; CDR3aa: CASILDRVNTEAFF
v_gene: TRBV19; abundance: -; j_gene: TRBJ1-2; CDR3aa: CASRPGQGASFGYTF
v_gene: TRBV2; abundance: -; j_gene: TRBJ1-5; CDR3aa: CASSRDRGRGQPQHF
v_gene: TRBV5-6; abundance: -; j_gene: TRBJ1-3; CDR3aa: CASSLWGAGNTIYF
v_gene: TRBV19; abundance: -; j_gene: TRBJ2-6; CDR3aa: CASSAIRSSGANVLTF
v_gene: TRBV28; abundance: -; j_gene: TRBJ2-5; CDR3aa: CASSFYGQGQETQYF
v_gene: TRBV5-1; abundance: -; j_gene: TRBJ2-2; CDR3aa: CASSLGSGTTGELFF
v_gene: TRBV5-4; abundance: once; j_gene: TRBJ2-5; CDR3aa: CASSLEGPQETQYF
v_gene: TRBV27; abundance: once; j_gene: TRBJ2-7; CDR3aa: CASSPQGAKAYEQYF
v_gene: TRBV5-1; abundance: -; j_gene: TRBJ1-1; CDR3aa: CASSPGTTENTEAFF
v_gene: TRBV19; abundance: -; j_gene: TRBJ1-1; CDR3aa: CASSRSSIKNTEAFF
v_gene: TRBV9; abundance: -; j_gene: TRBJ1-1; CDR3aa: CASSVDSNTEAFF
v_gene: TRBV5-5; abundance: -; j_gene: TRBJ1-1; CDR3aa: CASSVYRGPMNTEAFF
v_gene: TRBV30; abundance: -; j_gene: TRBJ2-6; CDR3aa: CAWTGGGSGANVLTF
v_gene: TRBV29-1; abundance: -; j_gene: TRBJ2-5; CDR3aa: CSVAGLSRETQYF
v_gene: TRBV10-3; abundance: once; j_gene: TRBJ2-7; CDR3aa: CAIRQQLTSYEQYF
v_gene: TRBV27; abundance: -; j_gene: TRBJ2-3; CDR3aa: CASSKRERTDTQYF
v_gene: TRBV12-5; abundance: -; j_gene: TRBJ2-1; CDR3aa: CASGLVQGEQFF
v_gene: TRBV19; abundance: -; j_gene: TRBJ1-1; CDR3aa: CASTMGQGEAFF
v_gene: TRBV7-2; abundance: -; j_gene: TRBJ1-2; CDR3aa: CASSLETGANYGYTF
v_gene: TRBV18; abundance: -; j_gene: TRBJ2-4; CDR3aa: CASSQGAGDLAKNIQYF
v_gene: TRBV7-9; abundance: -; j_gene: TRBJ2-7; CDR3aa: CASSLGRDRISYEQYF
v_gene: TRBV2; abundance: -; j_gene: TRBJ1-5; CDR3aa: CASRQGRGFQPQHF
v_gene: TRBV23-1; abundance: -; j_gene: TRBJ2-7; CDR3aa: CASSQDYRGIYEQYF
v_gene: TRBV19; abundance: -; j_gene: TRBJ1-1; CDR3aa: CASSIIPGTMNTEAFF
v_gene: TRBV4-1; abundance: once; j_gene: TRBJ1-1; CDR3aa: CASSQDLGGQGAWGTEAFF
v_gene: TRBV9; abundance: -; j_gene: TRBJ1-2; CDR3aa: CASSVGQTNYGYTF
v_gene: TRBV4-1; abundance: once; j_gene: TRBJ2-1; CDR3aa: CASSQDQGGDPYNEQFF
v_gene: TRBV7-9; abundance: -; j_gene: TRBJ2-5; CDR3aa: CASSLGTATGGLRETQYF
v_gene: TRBV11-2; abundance: -; j_gene: TRBJ2-3; CDR3aa: CASSWPYPRTSTDTQYF